The 5 T cell receptor beta chains below were found in one sample sequenced in a study of blood T cells in healthy people across ages. The authors ran a second PCR of roughly 6 to 12 cycles using a sample-barcoded 5' primer and a J-beta primer mix. TCRdb processed the 5' RACE reads anew with MiXCR; each CDR3 protein has one entry. The sample holds more than 900,000 distinct CDR3 sequences, roughly 24% seen once. The same sample was also studied in work on T cells of mothers and their children.

Sequencing input: blood. Source of these receptors: a girl aged 2 to 10 in good health.

The rearrangement uses TRBV20-1 and TRBJ2-1; D remains unclear. Trimming took off 3 bases at V and 10 bases at J, with 19 bases between the two ends. The CDR3 length is 14 residues. Germline V lookup: CDR1 DFQATT, CDR2 SNEGSKA (reference sequence). CDR3: CSAREDGRSGEQFF. As DNA, the CDR3 is TGCAGTGCTAGGGAAGATGGTCGATCCGGCGAGCAGTTCTTC.

The table lists this clonotype with a few counts. The gene calls are TRBV18 and TRBJ2-7; maybe TRBD2 (6 bases). Trimming cost V 1 base and J 2 bases, with 12 bases left between them. Germline V gives CDR1 KGHSH, CDR2 LQKENI. The CDR3 sequence is 15 residues long. Here the CDR3 reads CASSPLGGTAYEQYF. CDR3 DNA sequence: TGTGCCAGCTCACCACTGGGGGGAACCGCCTACGAGCAGTACTTC.

This clonotype was found once. The chain uses TRBV28 and TRBJ1-6; D remains ambiguous. In germline, CDR1 is MDHEN, CDR2 SYDVKM. The CDR3 sequence is 13 residues long. Trimming removed 4 bases from V and 5 bases from J, with 6 bases in between. CDR3 DNA: TGTGCCAGCAGTTGGCGGAATAATTCACCCCTCCACTTT. Translation gives CASSWRNNSPLHF. Full variable domain (remainder filled in from reference TRBV28 and TRBJ1-6): DVKVTQSSRYLVKRTGEKVFLECVQDMDHENMFWYRQDPGLGLRLIYFSYDVKMKEKGDIPEGYSVSREKKERFSLILESASTNQTSMYLCASSWRNNSPLHFGNGTRLTVT.

The chain combines TRBV20-1 with TRBJ2-1, with D tentatively TRBD2 (5 bases). Germline V lookup: CDR1 DFQATT, CDR2 SNEGSKA (reference sequence). V dropped 3 bases and J dropped 7 bases, with 13 bases sitting between them. This CDR3 has 13 residues. The chain's CDR3 is CSARDSVWNEQFF. For the CDR3, the DNA is TGCAGTGCTAGGGACTCGGTGTGGAATGAGCAGTTCTTC.

The chain couples TRBV6-5 to TRBJ1-2; D may be TRBD1 (6 bases). This CDR3 is built from 15 residues. Germline assignment: CDR1 MNHEY and CDR2 SVGAGI. The V gene lost 6 bases and the J gene lost 3 bases, with 17 bases spanning the gap. Here the CDR3 reads CASSLSPGDDYGYTF. The CDR3 bases are TGTGCCAGCAGCTTGTCCCCAGGGGATGACTATGGCTACACCTTC.